This T cell receptor beta chain was captured by sequencing in a study of Graves' ophthalmopathy and Graves' hyperthyroidism. Study overall: Ahead of any treatment, peripheral blood was obtained at the initial diagnosis. Study-wide results and limits: Blood contained most expanded thyroid clonotypes exceeding 0.001 frequency.

TCR beta CDR3 amplification used RNA transcripts. First-round RT-PCR with HTBI primers preceded a second-round multiplex PCR. TCRdb re-derived calls from the multiplex PCR reads in MiXCR, one entry per CDR3 protein. The repertoire holds around 660,000 distinct CDR3 sequences, with more than 40% as singletons. The CDR3 length is 14 residues. The trim removed 8 bases at V and 5 bases at J, leaving 11 bases unmatched. Germline CDR1 and CDR2: SEHNR and FQNEAQ (reference sequence). Remarks on this clonotype: Antigen: not known.

V is TRBV7-9 and J is TRBJ2-7; 8 bases agree with TRBD1. Sequencing was performed on peripheral blood. The TCR comes from an adult man with Graves' ophthalmopathy. CDR3 nucleotide sequence: TGTGCCAGCGGCGGCCGGGACAGGCACCACGAGCAGTACTTC. Its translation: CASGGRDRHHEQYF.